The clone carrying this TCR beta chain was seen only a few times. What it binds is unknown. This record belongs to a study of identical twins. Study conclusions and caveats: There were fewer insertions in abundant cord blood beta clonotypes, but memory repertoires showed no such pattern. Donors were not followed over many years; analysis was cross-sectional. Invariant MAIT and iNKT cells may have partly biased zero-insertion analyses.

From germline, CDR1 is MNHEY and CDR2 SVGEGT. Unmatched junction bases numbered 3, after V lost 4 bases and J lost 8 bases. The CDR3 is made up of 14 amino acids. Using its own MiXCR run on the 5' RACE reads, TCRdb lists one record per CDR3 protein. The top ten hold 0.8% to 1% of the sample, which has 690,000 or so distinct CDR3 sequences, 8.5% to 9% seen once. This same sample was also part of a study on yellow fever vaccine responses in identical twins.

The TCR sequence derives from a woman aged 18-29 years in good health. Sequencing was done on a sample of PBMCs. The chain couples TRBV6-2 or TRBV6-3 to TRBJ2-1, with 12 bases fitting TRBD1. CDR3 bases: TGTGCCAGCAGTTCCCGGGACAGGGGGCATGAGCAGTTCTTC. It encodes CASSSRDRGHEQFF.